This T cell receptor beta chain appears in the sequencing data of a study of T cells in Graves' hyperthyroidism and ophthalmopathy. V was shortened by 2 bases and J by 4 bases, with 12 bases between the two germline ends. The CDR3 consists of 15 residues. Germline assignment: CDR1 MNHEY and CDR2 SVGEGT. RNA transcripts were the template for amplifying TCR beta CDR3 regions. A set of HTBI primers served as the primers for a first-round RT-PCR of the TCR CDR3. TCRdb re-called the multiplex PCR reads with MiXCR, one entry per CDR3 protein. Among around 560,000 distinct CDR3 sequences listed, 16% were seen once.

The chain links TRBV6-2 or TRBV6-3 to TRBJ2-1; D is possibly TRBD1 or TRBD2 (5 bases each). Sequencing was performed on blood. The source is a woman aged 18-29 years with Graves' hyperthyroidism. CDR3 coding DNA: TGTGCCAGCAGTTACAGAGGGGCCGGGTACAATGAGCAGTTCTTC. Its protein is CASSYRGAGYNEQFF.